The next 9 T cell receptor beta chains were all read from a single sample in a study of blood T cell repertoires in COVID-19 (dated by TCRdb to 2018 to 2021). Preparation of the library involved the immunoSEQ multiplex PCR assay. TCRdb took this table from immuneACCESS and kept in-frame rearrangements with V and J called. Such tables lack part of the clones; where checked against another copy, unresolved V genes explain under half of the gap, and the rest is unexplained. The sample profile shows under 250,000 clones; 80% to 95% of them were found once. In total, the top ten clones hold 0.82% of the sample. The sequencing input was peripheral blood. The receptors originated from a man aged 55 to 69 with COVID-19, enrolled during active disease.

This chain joins TRBV28 and TRBJ1-3; tentatively, D is TRBD1 (5 bases). This CDR3 comprises 15 residues. Per germline, CDR1 MDHEN and CDR2 SYDVKM. Trimming took off 5 bases at V and 4 bases at J, with 15 bases between the two ends. CDR3 DNA: TGTGCCAGCAGTCCGGCAGGGATCCCCGGAAACACCATATATTTT. Its protein product is CASSPAGIPGNTIYF.

The CDR3 sequence: CASSGTWSSYNSPLHF. In DNA, the CDR3 is TGTGCCAGCAGCGGCACATGGAGCTCCTATAATTCACCCCTCCACTTT. The genes are TRBV5-6 and TRBJ1-6, with unresolved D. Germline lookup yields CDR1 SGHDT and CDR2 YYEEEE. This CDR3 contains 16 residues. Trimming pared 4 bases from V and 0 bases from J, leaving 11 bases between. Filled out from reference TRBV5-6 and TRBJ1-6, the complete variable domain reads DAGVTQSPTHLIKTRGQQVTLRCSPKSGHDTVSWYQQALGQGPQFIFQYYEEEERQRGNFPDRFSGHQFPNYSSELNVNALLLGDSALYLCASSGTWSSYNSPLHFGNGTRLTVT.

The chain recombines TRBV4-1 with TRBJ1-2, with D possibly TRBD1 on 6 matching bases. This CDR3 is built from 17 residues. V lost 1 base and J 4 bases, leaving 19 bases between the germline ends. From germline, CDR1 is MGHRA and CDR2 YSYEKL. The CDR3 DNA sequence: TGCGCCAGCAGCCAAGCGAGCTCGGGGGGGGGCCCCTATGGCTACACCTTC. It codes for CASSQASSGGGPYGYTF.

This rearrangement joins TRBV9 to TRBJ2-2; weak D call: TRBD2 (5 bases). Germline CDR1 SGDLS, CDR2 YYNGEE. The length of the CDR3 is 14 residues. The V end lost 0 bases, the J end lost 3 bases, and 6 bases lay between the germline ends. The CDR3 is CASSVEGDTGELFF. DNA of the CDR3: TGTGCCAGCAGCGTAGAGGGAGACACCGGGGAGCTGTTTTTT.

The V gene is TRBV3-1 (or the pseudogene TRBV3-2), the J gene TRBJ1-5; D gene uncertain. The CDR3 totals 15 residues. V lost 0 bases and J lost 5, with 11 bases in between. The germline V gene encodes CDR1 LGHDT and CDR2 YNNKEL (reference sequence). The CDR3: CASSQDRTGDQPQHF. For the CDR3, the DNA is TGTGCCAGCAGCCAAGATCGGACGGGAGATCAGCCCCAGCATTTT.

This sequence joins TRBV27 and TRBJ2-3, with D maybe TRBD1 (6 bases). In germline, CDR1 is MNHEY, CDR2 SMNVEV (reference sequence). The CDR3 consists of 15 residues. V lost 6 bases, J lost 2 bases, and 15 bases lay in between. DNA of the CDR3: TGTGCCAGCAGCTCAACAGGGAAACCCACAGATACGCAGTATTTT. It codes for CASSSTGKPTDTQYF.

The rearrangement uses TRBV30 and TRBJ1-2; D perhaps matches TRBD1 (6 bases). This CDR3 spans 17 amino acids. CDR1 is GTSNPN and CDR2 is SVGIG in the germline V gene (reference sequence). V was cut by 0 bases and J by 8 bases, with 25 bases left in between. In DNA form, the CDR3 reads TGTGCCTGGAGTGTAGATCCCGAAGGGACAAAGGTATACGGCTACACCTTC. Residues: CAWSVDPEGTKVYGYTF.

This CDR3 reads CASSLRQGAGAFF. The CDR3 DNA reads TGTGCCAGCAGCTTAAGGCAGGGGGCAGGAGCTTTCTTT. The chain is built from TRBV7-3 and TRBJ1-1; 8 bases align to TRBD1. Germline CDR1 reads SGHTA; CDR2 reads FQGTGA. This CDR3 region has 13 residues. The V and J ends lost 1 base and 10 bases, in that order; junction bases with no gene match: 5.

The chain joins TRBV6-5 to TRBJ1-1, with TRBD1 as a possible D gene (5 bases). The CDR3 totals 14 residues. Trimming stripped 6 bases from V and 10 bases from J, with 21 bases between. Germline values: CDR1 MNHEY, CDR2 SVGAGI. Here the CDR3 reads CASSSRGLKGRAFF. The CDR3 region has the DNA TGTGCCAGCAGCTCAAGGGGATTAAAGGGGCGAGCTTTCTTT.